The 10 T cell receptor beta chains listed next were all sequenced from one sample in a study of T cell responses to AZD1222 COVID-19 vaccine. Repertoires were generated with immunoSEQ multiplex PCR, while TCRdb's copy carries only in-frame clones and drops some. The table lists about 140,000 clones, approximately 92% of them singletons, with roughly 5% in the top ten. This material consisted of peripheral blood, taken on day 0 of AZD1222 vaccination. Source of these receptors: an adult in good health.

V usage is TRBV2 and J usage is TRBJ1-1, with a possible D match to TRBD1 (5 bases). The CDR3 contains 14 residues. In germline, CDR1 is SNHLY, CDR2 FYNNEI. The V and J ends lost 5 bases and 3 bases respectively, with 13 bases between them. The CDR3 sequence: CASSFITRDTEAFF. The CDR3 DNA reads TGTGCCAGCAGTTTTATTACCAGGGACACTGAAGCTTTCTTT.

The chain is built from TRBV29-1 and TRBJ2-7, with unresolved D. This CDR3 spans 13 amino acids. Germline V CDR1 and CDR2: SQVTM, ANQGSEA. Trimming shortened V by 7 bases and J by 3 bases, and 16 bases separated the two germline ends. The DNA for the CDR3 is TGCAGCGCCCAGAGAGACTCTAACTACGAGCAGTACTTC. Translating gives CSAQRDSNYEQYF.

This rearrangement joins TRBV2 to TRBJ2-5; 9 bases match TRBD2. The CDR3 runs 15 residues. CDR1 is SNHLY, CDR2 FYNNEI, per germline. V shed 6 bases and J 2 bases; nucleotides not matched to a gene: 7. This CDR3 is CASSYLAGRQETQYF. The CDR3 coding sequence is TGTGCCAGCAGCTACCTAGCGGGACGGCAAGAGACCCAGTACTTC.

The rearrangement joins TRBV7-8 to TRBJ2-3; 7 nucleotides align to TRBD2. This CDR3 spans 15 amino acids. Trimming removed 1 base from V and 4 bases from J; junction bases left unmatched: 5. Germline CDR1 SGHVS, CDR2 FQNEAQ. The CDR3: CASSLDSAGADTQYF. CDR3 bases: TGTGCCAGCAGCTTAGACAGTGCGGGGGCAGATACGCAGTATTTT.

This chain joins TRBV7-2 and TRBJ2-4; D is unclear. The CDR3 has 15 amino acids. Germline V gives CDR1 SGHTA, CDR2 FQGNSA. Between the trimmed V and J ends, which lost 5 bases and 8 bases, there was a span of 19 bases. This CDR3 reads CASSPPVGQGDIQYF. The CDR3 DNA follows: TGTGCCAGCAGCCCCCCTGTCGGGCAAGGAGACATTCAGTACTTC.

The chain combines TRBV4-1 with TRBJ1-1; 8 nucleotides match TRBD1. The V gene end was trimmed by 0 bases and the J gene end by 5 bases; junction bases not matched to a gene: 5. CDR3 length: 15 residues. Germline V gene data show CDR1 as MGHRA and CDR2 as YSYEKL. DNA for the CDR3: TGCGCCAGCAGCCAAGATGAGGACAGGGCGACTGAAGCTTTCTTT. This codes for CASSQDEDRATEAFF.

CDR3: CASSHVLQGAYYGYTF. The CDR3 DNA reads TGTGCCAGCAGCCACGTCCTACAGGGGGCTTACTATGGCTACACCTTC. The chain has TRBV14 and TRBJ1-2; 9 nucleotides align to TRBD1. The CDR3 covers 16 residues. Germline CDR1 reads SGHDN; CDR2 reads FVKESK. The trim removed 3 bases at V and 3 bases at J, leaving 8 bases unmatched. Filled out from reference TRBV14 and TRBJ1-2, the complete variable domain reads EAGVTQFPSHSVIEKGQTVTLRCDPISGHDNLYWYRRVMGKEIKFLLHFVKESKQDESGMPNNRFLAERTGGTYSTLKVQPAELEDSGVYFCASSHVLQGAYYGYTFGSGTRLTVV.

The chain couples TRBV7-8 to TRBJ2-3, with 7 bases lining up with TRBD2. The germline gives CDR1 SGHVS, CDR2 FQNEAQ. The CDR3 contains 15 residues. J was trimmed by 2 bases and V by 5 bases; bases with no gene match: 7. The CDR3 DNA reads TGTGCCAGCAGCCAACTCAGCGGGGACACAGATACGCAGTATTTT. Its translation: CASSQLSGDTDTQYF.

CDR3 DNA: TGTGCCAGCAGCAAAACTATGAGTTTGGATACGCAGTATTTT. Residues: CASSKTMSLDTQYF. This chain connects TRBV21-1 to TRBJ2-3; TRBD2, the table's D call, was not compared with the DNA. TRBV21-1 is an annotated pseudogene. This CDR3 region has 14 residues.

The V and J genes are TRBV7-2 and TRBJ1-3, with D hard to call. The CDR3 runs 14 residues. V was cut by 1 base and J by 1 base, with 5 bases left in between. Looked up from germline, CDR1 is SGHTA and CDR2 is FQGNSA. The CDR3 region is CASSLEGSGNTIYF. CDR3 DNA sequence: TGTGCCAGCAGCTTAGAGGGATCTGGAAACACCATATATTTT.